This T cell receptor beta chain derives from a study of blood T cell repertoires in COVID-19. The Seattle patients joined while their infection was active and were tracked longitudinally afterward. The data were produced by immunoSEQ multiplex PCR, yet TCRdb's version contains in-frame clones alone and is incomplete. Here the sample spans 200,000 to 250,000 clones, approximately 80% being singletons. The clonotype was recovered from a woman aged 80 or older with COVID-19, enrolled during active disease. Material for sequencing was peripheral blood.

The CDR3 loop reads CASSATISQGSYEQYF. The DNA of the CDR3 is TGTGCCAGTAGTGCCACGATTTCTCAGGGTTCCTACGAGCAGTACTTC. The chain has TRBV19 and TRBJ2-7; perhaps TRBD1 as D (5 bases). The V end was cut by 5 bases, the J end by 1 base, with 18 bases between. The germline V gene has CDR1 LNHDA and CDR2 SQIVND (reference sequence). The CDR3 extends over 16 amino acids.